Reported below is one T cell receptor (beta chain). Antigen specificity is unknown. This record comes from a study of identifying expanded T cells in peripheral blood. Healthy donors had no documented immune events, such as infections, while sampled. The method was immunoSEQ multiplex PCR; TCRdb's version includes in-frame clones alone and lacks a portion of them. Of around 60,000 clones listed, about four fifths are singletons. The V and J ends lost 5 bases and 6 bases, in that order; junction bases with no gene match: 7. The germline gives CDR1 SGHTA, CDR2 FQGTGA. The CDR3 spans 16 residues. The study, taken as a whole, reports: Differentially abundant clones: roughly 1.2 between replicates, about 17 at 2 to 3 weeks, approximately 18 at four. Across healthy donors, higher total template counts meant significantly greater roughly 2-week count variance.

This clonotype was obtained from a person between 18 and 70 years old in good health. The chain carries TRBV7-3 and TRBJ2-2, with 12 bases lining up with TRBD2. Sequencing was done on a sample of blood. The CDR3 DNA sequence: TGTGCCAGCAGCAATCTAGCGGGGGGGCCCCCCGGGGAGCTGTTTTTT. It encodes CASSNLAGGPPGELFF.